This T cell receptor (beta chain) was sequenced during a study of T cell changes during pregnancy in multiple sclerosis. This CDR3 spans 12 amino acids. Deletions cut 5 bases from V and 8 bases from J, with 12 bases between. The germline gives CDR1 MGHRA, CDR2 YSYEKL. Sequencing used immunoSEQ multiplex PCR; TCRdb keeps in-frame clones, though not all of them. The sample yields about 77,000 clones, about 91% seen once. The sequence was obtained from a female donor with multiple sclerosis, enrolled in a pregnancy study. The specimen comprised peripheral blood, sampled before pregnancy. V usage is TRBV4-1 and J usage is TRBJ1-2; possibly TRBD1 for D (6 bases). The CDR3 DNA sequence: TGCGCCAGCAGCAAGACAGACAGGGGCTACACCTTC. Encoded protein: CASSKTDRGYTF.